This is a list of T cell receptor beta chains from one sample in a study of T cell changes during pregnancy in multiple sclerosis. Sequencing used immunoSEQ multiplex PCR; TCRdb keeps in-frame clones, though not all of them. The sample records over 70,000 clones, 92% being singletons. The material sequenced was peripheral blood, taken in the third trimester of pregnancy. These receptors came from a female donor in good health, enrolled as a control in a pregnancy study. Both conserved end residues are part of each CDR3. The D gene is left open where the match is weak. Clone size is stated in some rows and not others, as once, few, many or a class when expanded.

J	D	V	size	DNA	CDR3
TRBJ2-5	.	TRBV18	.	TGTGCCAGCTCACGGGCAGGCCCGGCAGAGACCCAGTACTTC	CASSRAGPAETQYF
TRBJ2-7	TRBD1	TRBV28	.	TGTGCCAGCAGGCCCCCTACAGGGGGTACCTACGAGCAGTACTTC	CASRPPTGGTYEQYF
TRBJ2-2	TRBD2	TRBV4-1	.	TGCGCCAGCAGCCAACCACTAGCGAGTACCGGGGAGCTGTTTTTT	CASSQPLASTGELFF
TRBJ2-1	TRBD2	TRBV4-3	.	TGCGCCAGCAGCCAAGATCCAGCAGCGGGAGGCAACAATGAGCAGTTCTTC	CASSQDPAAGGNNEQFF
TRBJ2-5	TRBD2	TRBV14	.	TGTGCCAGCAGCCGAACTACTAGCGCTGAGGTGGGGACCCAGTACTTC	CASSRTTSAEVGTQYF
TRBJ2-1	TRBD1	TRBV5-1	.	TGCGCCAGTCAAGGGACAGGGACGTACAATGAGCAGTTCTTC	CASQGTGTYNEQFF
TRBJ1-2	.	TRBV10-3	.	TGTGCCATCAGTTACAGCACCAACTATGGCTACACCTTC	CAISYSTNYGYTF
TRBJ1-2	TRBD1	TRBV5-4	.	TGTGCCAGCAGCCGGGACGGACAGGGGGGCTACACCTTC	CASSRDGQGGYTF
TRBJ1-5	TRBD1	TRBV15	.	TGTGCCACCAGCAGAGTCGCTGGACAGGGGGTGAACCAGCATTTT	CATSRVAGQGVNQHF
TRBJ2-7	TRBD2	TRBV13	once	TGTGCCAGCAGCTCGTCTACTAGCGGTTGGGCCTTCGTGCAGTACTTC	CASSSSTSGWAFVQYF
TRBJ1-2	TRBD1	TRBV5-6	.	TGTGCCAGCAGCGAAATGGGACAGGGGCCCACTCGGGGCTATGGCTACACCTTC	CASSEMGQGPTRGYGYTF
TRBJ1-4	.	TRBV4-1	.	TGCGCCAGCAGCCGCAGGGTAGGCTGGGCTAATGAAAAACTGTTTTTT	CASSRRVGWANEKLFF
TRBJ2-4	TRBD2	TRBV7-9	.	TGTGCCAGCAGCCCCATGGGGGGGGCCAAAAACATTCAGTACTTC	CASSPMGGAKNIQYF
TRBJ1-1	.	TRBV6-5	.	TGTGCCAGCAGTACGGTTGCACAGGGGAACACTGAAGCTTTCTTT	CASSTVAQGNTEAFF
TRBJ1-4	TRBD1	TRBV18	.	TGTGCCAGCTCACGGGGACAGGACAATGAAAAACTGTTTTTT	CASSRGQDNEKLFF
TRBJ2-7	.	TRBV7-7	once	TGTGCTAGCAGCCAGGGGACGACCCCAGGGTTCGAGCAGTACTTC	CASSQGTTPGFEQYF
TRBJ1-6	TRBD1	TRBV30	.	TGTGCCTGGCTCTCAGGGGGATATAATTCACCCCTCCACTTT	CAWLSGGYNSPLHF
TRBJ1-5	.	TRBV5-5	many	TGTGCCAGCAGCTTCATTCCAGGGTTCCAGCCCCAGCATTTT	CASSFIPGFQPQHF
TRBJ2-7	TRBD2	TRBV15	.	TGTGCCACCAGCAGTCCCGGGACTAGTAGTTACGAGCAGTACTTC	CATSSPGTSSYEQYF
TRBJ1-6	.	TRBV6-1	few	TGTGCCAGCATGAAAGAGGAGGTGTTTTCACCCCTCCACTTT	CASMKEEVFSPLHF
TRBJ2-7	.	TRBV7-9	few	TGTGCCAGCAGCTTAGCCCTCGGCGGCGAGCAGTACTTC	CASSLALGGEQYF
TRBJ2-2	TRBD2	TRBV6-1	.	TGTGCCAGCAGTGGGGAGGGCACGAACACCGGGGAGCTGTTTTTT	CASSGEGTNTGELFF
TRBJ1-2	.	TRBV7-2	.	TGTGCCAGCAGCCGCGGCGTCCGCTATGGCTACACCTTC	CASSRGVRYGYTF
TRBJ1-3	.	TRBV5-1	.	TGCGCCAGCAGCTTGGAAGCGTACTCTGGAAACACCATATATTTT	CASSLEAYSGNTIYF
TRBJ2-3	TRBD2	TRBV7-3	.	TGTGCCAGCAGCCAACTAGGGACTAGCGCCCTCTCGGTGGCGCAGTATTTT	CASSQLGTSALSVAQYF
TRBJ2-1	TRBD2	TRBV4-3	.	TGCGCCAGCAAACCACTAGCGGGAGTACCCAATGAGCAGTTCTTC	CASKPLAGVPNEQFF
TRBJ2-7	.	TRBV4-1	.	TGCGCCAGCAGCCTTGGACAGCTCACCTACGAGCAGTACTTC	CASSLGQLTYEQYF
TRBJ1-2	.	TRBV28	.	TGTGCCAGCAGGGTACACTTAACAGGAGCACGAGGCTACACCTTC	CASRVHLTGARGYTF
TRBJ2-5	.	TRBV7-9	.	TGTGCCAGCAGCTTAGGGGCAGACAAAGAGACCCAGTACTTC	CASSLGADKETQYF
TRBJ2-1	TRBD2	TRBV4-3	.	TGCGCCAGCAGCCGCGGACTAGCGGGCCACAATGAGCAGTTCTTC	CASSRGLAGHNEQFF
TRBJ2-3	.	TRBV7-9	.	TGTGCCAGCAGCTTAAAAGGGGCCACAGATACGCAGTATTTT	CASSLKGATDTQYF
TRBJ2-3	.	TRBV5-1	.	TGCGCCAGCAGCTTGGCCACGCCTCAGGGAGATACGCAGTATTTT	CASSLATPQGDTQYF
TRBJ2-5	.	TRBV7-8	.	TGTGCCAGCAGCTTATTCCGGAGGCACTTCGGACGAGAGACCCAGTACTTC	CASSLFRRHFGRETQYF
TRBJ2-7	.	TRBV9	.	TGTGCCAGCAGCCCCGGCGGGGTTTCGAGGTACGAGCAGTACTTC	CASSPGGVSRYEQYF
TRBJ1-2	TRBD1	TRBV28	.	TGTGCCAGCAGTCTGACAGGGGAAACTTATGGCTACACCTTC	CASSLTGETYGYTF
TRBJ2-5	TRBD2	TRBV14	.	TGTGCCAGCAGCCAAGAAACAGCGGGAGGGGAGACCCAGTACTTC	CASSQETAGGETQYF
TRBJ2-1	TRBD1	TRBV5-1	.	TGCGCCAGCAGCTTGCCCGGGACAGGGGTCAATGAGCAGTTCTTC	CASSLPGTGVNEQFF
TRBJ1-4	TRBD1	TRBV7-9	.	TGTGCCAGCAGCTTAGCCCTCGGACAGGGTGGTGAAAAACTGTTTTTT	CASSLALGQGGEKLFF
TRBJ2-7	.	TRBV4-1	.	TGCGCCGCAGGGACTTTATCAAGGTCAGGGGGTTGGAACGAGCAGTACTTC	CAAGTLSRSGGWNEQYF
TRBJ2-7	.	TRBV7-9	.	TGTGCCAGCAGCTTAGTGGGGCCTGGCTACGAGCAGTACTTC	CASSLVGPGYEQYF
TRBJ1-5	TRBD1	TRBV28	.	TGTGCCAGCTCCTACCCCGCAGGACAGGGGTTCTTTGGGAGCAATCAGCCCCAGCATTTT	CASSYPAGQGFFGSNQPQHF
TRBJ2-7	TRBD1	TRBV7-9	.	TGTGCCAGCAGCTTAGCGGGGACAGTTCGATCCTACGAGCAGTACTTC	CASSLAGTVRSYEQYF
TRBJ2-5	.	TRBV11-2	.	TGTGCCAGCAGCCTGACCGGGATGCTGAAGTACTTC	CASSLTGMLKYF
TRBJ2-7	.	TRBV27	once	TGTGCCAGCGCTCGGCCGATACAGGGAAACTACGAGCAGTACTTC	CASARPIQGNYEQYF
TRBJ2-1	TRBD1	TRBV9	.	TGTGCCAGCAGGAGGGGACAGGGGGCTTACAATGAGCAGTTCTTC	CASRRGQGAYNEQFF
TRBJ2-1	TRBD2	TRBV7-8	.	TGTGCCAGCAGCTTAGGAGCGGGGGGGGCCTCCTACAATGAGCAGTTCTTC	CASSLGAGGASYNEQFF
TRBJ2-3	TRBD2	TRBV5-6	.	TGTGCCAGCAGCTCCTTTGCTAGCGGGGGGGCCTCGGCAGATACGCAGTATTTT	CASSSFASGGASADTQYF
TRBJ2-1	.	TRBV4-1	.	TGCGCCAGCAGCCAAGATGTATGGGTCGGGGGTAACTACAATGAGCAGTTCTTC	CASSQDVWVGGNYNEQFF
TRBJ2-1	TRBD2	TRBV25-1	.	TGTGCCAGCAGTGGTTCCCCCGGGACTAGCAATGAGCAGTTCTTC	CASSGSPGTSNEQFF
TRBJ1-1	.	TRBV28	.	TGTGCCAGCAGTCAGACGGGGACACTGGGGGAAGCTTTCTTT	CASSQTGTLGEAFF